The T cell receptor beta chain under discussion was sequenced for a study of cytomegalovirus exposure and HLA in healthy donors. This clone appeared a single time. J gave up 1 base and V 7 bases, and 4 bases lay outside the gene matches. Germline V CDR1 and CDR2: SGHNT, YYREEE (reference sequence). The CDR3 totals 13 residues. The study ran its PCR with 60 Vbeta and 13 Jbeta primers. Produced via immunoSEQ multiplex PCR; TCRdb's table is partial and in-frame only. The sample comprises 170,000 or so clones, 75% to 90% of which are singletons, and about 0.7% rests with the top ten. The clonotype originates from a boy aged 5-17 years in good health and CMV-seronegative. The specimen was PBMCs. The gene calls are TRBV5-4 and TRBJ2-5; 7 bases are a match to TRBD1. Here the CDR3 reads CASGKGAQETQYF. The CDR3 DNA follows: TGTGCCAGCGGGAAGGGGGCCCAAGAGACCCAGTACTTC.